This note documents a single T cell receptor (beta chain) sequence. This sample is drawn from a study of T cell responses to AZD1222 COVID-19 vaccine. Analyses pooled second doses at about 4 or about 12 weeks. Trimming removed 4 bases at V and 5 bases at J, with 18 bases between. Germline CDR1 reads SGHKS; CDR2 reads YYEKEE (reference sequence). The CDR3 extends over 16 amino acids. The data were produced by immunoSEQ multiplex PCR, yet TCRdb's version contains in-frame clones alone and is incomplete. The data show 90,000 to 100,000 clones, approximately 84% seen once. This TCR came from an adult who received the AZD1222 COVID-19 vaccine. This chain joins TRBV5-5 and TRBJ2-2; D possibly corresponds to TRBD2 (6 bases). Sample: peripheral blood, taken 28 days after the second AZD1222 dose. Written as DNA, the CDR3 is TGTGCCAGCAGCCCCCAGGGTAGCGGCAGAACCGGGGAGCTGTTTTTT. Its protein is CASSPQGSGRTGELFF.